This paragraph reports one T cell receptor beta chain. Only in-frame clones appear in the TCRdb table, and some are missing; sequencing was by immunoSEQ multiplex PCR. In the table there are about 150,000 clones, 90% of which are singletons. This sample is drawn from a study of T cell responses to AZD1222 COVID-19 vaccine. The CDR3 runs 14 residues. CDR1 is LNHDA, CDR2 SQIVND, per germline (reference sequence). V was shortened by 4 bases and J by 2 bases, with 11 bases between the two germline ends. Sample: peripheral blood, taken on day 0 of AZD1222 vaccination. This sequence originates from an adult in good health. The chain is built from TRBV19 and TRBJ1-1; possible D gene TRBD1, 5 bases. CDR3 DNA sequence: TGTGCCAGTAGTAATCCCCGGACAAACACTGAAGCTTTCTTT. It specifies CASSNPRTNTEAFF.